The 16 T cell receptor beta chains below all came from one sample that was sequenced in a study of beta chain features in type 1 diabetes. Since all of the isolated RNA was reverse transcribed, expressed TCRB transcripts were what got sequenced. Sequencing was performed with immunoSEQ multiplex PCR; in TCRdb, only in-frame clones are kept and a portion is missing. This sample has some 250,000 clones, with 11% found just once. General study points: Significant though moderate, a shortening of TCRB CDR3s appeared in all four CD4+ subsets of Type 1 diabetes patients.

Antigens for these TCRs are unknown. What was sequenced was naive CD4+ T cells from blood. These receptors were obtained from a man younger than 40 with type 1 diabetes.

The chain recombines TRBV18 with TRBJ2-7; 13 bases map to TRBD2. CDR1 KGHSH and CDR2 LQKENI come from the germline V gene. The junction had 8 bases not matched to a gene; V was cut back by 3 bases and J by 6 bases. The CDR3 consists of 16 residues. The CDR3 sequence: CASSPRTSGGAGEQYF. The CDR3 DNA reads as TGTGCCAGCTCACCTCGAACTAGCGGGGGGGCAGGCGAGCAGTACTTC. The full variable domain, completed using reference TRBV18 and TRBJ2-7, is NAGVMQNPRHLVRRRGQEARLRCSPMKGHSHVYWYRQLPEEGLKFMVYLQKENIIDESGMPKERFSAEFPKEGPSILRIQQVVRGDSAAYFCASSPRTSGGAGEQYFGPGTRLTVT.

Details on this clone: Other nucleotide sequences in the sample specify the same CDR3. Here the CDR3 DNA reads TGTGCCTGGAGTGTACTAGAGACCCAGTACTTC. Translated: CAWSVLETQYF. V and J are TRBV30 and TRBJ2-5; D remains ambiguous. There are 11 residues in the CDR3. CDR1 and CDR2 from the germline V gene are GTSNPN and SVGIG (reference sequence). V lost 0 bases and J 4 bases, leaving 3 bases between the germline ends.

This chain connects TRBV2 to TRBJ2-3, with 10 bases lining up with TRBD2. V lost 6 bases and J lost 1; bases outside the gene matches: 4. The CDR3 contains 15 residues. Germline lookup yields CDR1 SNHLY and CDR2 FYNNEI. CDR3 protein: CASRGGTSGTDTQYF. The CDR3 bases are TGTGCCAGCAGGGGGGGGACTAGCGGCACAGATACGCAGTATTTT.

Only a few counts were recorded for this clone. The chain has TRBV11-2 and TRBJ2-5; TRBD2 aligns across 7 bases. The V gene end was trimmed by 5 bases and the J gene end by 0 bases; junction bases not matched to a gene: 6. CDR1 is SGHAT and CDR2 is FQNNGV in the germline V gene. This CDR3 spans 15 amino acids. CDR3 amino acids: CASSRRAGYQETQYF. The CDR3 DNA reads TGTGCCAGCAGCCGACGAGCGGGGTACCAAGAGACCCAGTACTTC.

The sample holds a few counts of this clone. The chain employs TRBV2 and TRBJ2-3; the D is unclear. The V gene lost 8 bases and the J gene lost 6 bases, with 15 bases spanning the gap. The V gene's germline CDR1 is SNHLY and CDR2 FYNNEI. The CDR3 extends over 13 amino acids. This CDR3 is CASGTLAFDTQYF. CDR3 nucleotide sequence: TGTGCCAGCGGTACTCTCGCATTTGATACGCAGTATTTT.

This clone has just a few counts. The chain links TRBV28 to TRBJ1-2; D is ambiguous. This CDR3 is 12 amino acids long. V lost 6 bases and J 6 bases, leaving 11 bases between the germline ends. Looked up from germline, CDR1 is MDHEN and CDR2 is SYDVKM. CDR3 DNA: TGTGCCAGCAGCACCGGTAGCAATGGCTACACCTTC. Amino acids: CASSTGSNGYTF.

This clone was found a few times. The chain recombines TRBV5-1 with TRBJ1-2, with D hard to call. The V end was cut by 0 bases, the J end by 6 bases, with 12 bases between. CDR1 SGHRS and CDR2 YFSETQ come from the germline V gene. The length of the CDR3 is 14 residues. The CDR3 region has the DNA TGCGCCAGCAGCTTGGGACGGAGTGAGGATGGCTACACCTTC. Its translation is CASSLGRSEDGYTF.

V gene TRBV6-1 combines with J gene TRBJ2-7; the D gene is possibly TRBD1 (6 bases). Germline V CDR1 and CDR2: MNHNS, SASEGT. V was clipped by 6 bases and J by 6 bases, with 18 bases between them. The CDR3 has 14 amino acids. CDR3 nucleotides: TGTGCCAGCAGATTAACCGGGACACAGGGCGAGCAGTACTTC. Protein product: CASRLTGTQGEQYF.

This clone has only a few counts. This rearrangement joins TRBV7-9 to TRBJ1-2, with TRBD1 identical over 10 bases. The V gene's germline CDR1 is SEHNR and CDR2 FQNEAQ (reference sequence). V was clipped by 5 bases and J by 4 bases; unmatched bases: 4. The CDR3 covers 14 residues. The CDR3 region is CASSRGQGTYGYTF. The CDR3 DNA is TGTGCCAGCAGCCGGGGACAGGGGACCTATGGCTACACCTTC.

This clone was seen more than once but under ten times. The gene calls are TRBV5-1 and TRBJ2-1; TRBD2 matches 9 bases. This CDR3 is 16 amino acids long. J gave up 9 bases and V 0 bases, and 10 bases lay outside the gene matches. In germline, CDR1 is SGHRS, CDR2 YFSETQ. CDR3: CASSLGSGGPWGEQFF. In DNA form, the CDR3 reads TGCGCCAGCAGCTTGGGAAGCGGGGGGCCTTGGGGTGAGCAGTTCTTC.

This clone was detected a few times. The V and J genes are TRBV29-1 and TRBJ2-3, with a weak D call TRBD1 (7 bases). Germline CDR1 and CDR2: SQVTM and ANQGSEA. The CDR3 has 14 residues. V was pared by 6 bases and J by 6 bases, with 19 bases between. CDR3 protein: CSVGGGGGADTQYF. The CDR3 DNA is TGCAGCGTGGGAGGCGGAGGGGGCGCGGATACGCAGTATTTT.

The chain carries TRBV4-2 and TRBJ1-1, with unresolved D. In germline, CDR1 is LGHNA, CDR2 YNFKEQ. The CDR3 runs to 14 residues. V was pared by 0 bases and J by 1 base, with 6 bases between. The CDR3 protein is CASSQDPENTEAFF. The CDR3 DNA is TGTGCCAGCAGCCAAGATCCAGAGAACACTGAAGCTTTCTTT.

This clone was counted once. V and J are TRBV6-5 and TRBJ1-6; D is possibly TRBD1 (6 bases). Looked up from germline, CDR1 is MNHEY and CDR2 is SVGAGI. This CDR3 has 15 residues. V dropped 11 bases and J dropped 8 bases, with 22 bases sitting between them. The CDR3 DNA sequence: TGTGCCTCAGGGGCGGGGGGGAGATTTGATTCACCCCTCCACTTT. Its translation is CASGAGGRFDSPLHF.

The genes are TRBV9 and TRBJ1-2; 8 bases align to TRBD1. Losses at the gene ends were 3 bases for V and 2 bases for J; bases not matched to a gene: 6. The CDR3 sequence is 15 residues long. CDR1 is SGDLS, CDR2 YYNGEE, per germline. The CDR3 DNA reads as TGTGCCAGCAGCGCCGGGACAGGAAGAAACTATGGCTACACCTTC. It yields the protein CASSAGTGRNYGYTF.

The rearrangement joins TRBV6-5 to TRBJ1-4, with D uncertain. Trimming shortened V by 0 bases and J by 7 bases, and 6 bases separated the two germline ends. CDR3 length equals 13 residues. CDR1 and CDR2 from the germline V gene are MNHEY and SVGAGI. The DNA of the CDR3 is TGTGCCAGCAGTTACTCGGCAGGTGAAAAACTGTTTTTT. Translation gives CASSYSAGEKLFF.

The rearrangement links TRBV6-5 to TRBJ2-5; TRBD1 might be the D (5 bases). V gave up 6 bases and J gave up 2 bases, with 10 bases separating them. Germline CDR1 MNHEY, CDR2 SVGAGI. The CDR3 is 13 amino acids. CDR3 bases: TGTGCCAGCAGCGAACAGGCTCAAGAGACCCAGTACTTC. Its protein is CASSEQAQETQYF.